A selection of T cell receptor beta chains follows, all from one sample in a study of cytomegalovirus exposure and HLA in healthy donors. This table comes from immunoSEQ multiplex PCR, and its TCRdb copy is limited to in-frame clones, with some not included. Among about 97,000 clones listed, roughly 76% were seen once. Sequenced sample: PBMCs. The receptors come from a man aged 40-49 years in good health and CMV-seronegative. Both conserved end residues are part of each CDR3. The order of the fields is V gene, D gene, clone size, J gene, CDR3 DNA, CDR3 protein. A D gene is named only where the DNA matches it firmly. A clone size is listed for some rows: how often the clone was seen (once, few, many), or a class if it is expanded.

v_gene: TRBV29-1; d_gene: NA; abundance: NA; j_gene: TRBJ2-2; CDR3nt: TGCAGCGTTGAAGGGACTAACACCGGGGAGCTGTTTTTT; CDR3aa: CSVEGTNTGELFF
v_gene: TRBV27; d_gene: NA; abundance: few; j_gene: TRBJ2-1; CDR3nt: TGTGCCAGCAGTTCTATAGGGAGCCACAATGAGCAGTTCTTC; CDR3aa: CASSSIGSHNEQFF
v_gene: TRBV28; d_gene: NA; abundance: NA; j_gene: TRBJ2-7; CDR3nt: TGTGCCAGTGCGGGCCTCTCCTACGAGCAGTACTTC; CDR3aa: CASAGLSYEQYF
v_gene: TRBV2; d_gene: TRBD2; abundance: NA; j_gene: TRBJ2-1; CDR3nt: TGTGCCAGCAGTATAGCGGGGGGGCCTCCCAATGAGCAGTTCTTC; CDR3aa: CASSIAGGPPNEQFF
v_gene: TRBV9; d_gene: TRBD2; abundance: NA; j_gene: TRBJ2-3; CDR3nt: TGTGCCAGCAGCGTAGCCAGCGGGGGCATCACAGATACGCAGTATTTT; CDR3aa: CASSVASGGITDTQYF
v_gene: TRBV7-2; d_gene: NA; abundance: NA; j_gene: TRBJ1-1; CDR3nt: TGTGCCAGCAGCTCACAGGGGAACACTGAAGCTTTCTTT; CDR3aa: CASSSQGNTEAFF
v_gene: TRBV5-4; d_gene: NA; abundance: NA; j_gene: TRBJ2-2; CDR3nt: TGTGCCAGCAGCTTTGCTGGGGGCAATACCGGGGAGCTGTTTTTT; CDR3aa: CASSFAGGNTGELFF
v_gene: TRBV5-1; d_gene: NA; abundance: NA; j_gene: TRBJ1-4; CDR3nt: TGCGCCAGCAAACTCCGGGCCGGGAGGGATGAAAAACTGTTTTTT; CDR3aa: CASKLRAGRDEKLFF
v_gene: TRBV30; d_gene: NA; abundance: NA; j_gene: TRBJ2-3; CDR3nt: TGTGCACTGGTACCGCTCATCACAGATACGCAGTATTTT; CDR3aa: CALVPLITDTQYF
v_gene: TRBV7-3; d_gene: NA; abundance: NA; j_gene: TRBJ1-1; CDR3nt: TGTGCCAGCAGCCTACAGGGTAACACTGAAGCTTTCTTT; CDR3aa: CASSLQGNTEAFF
v_gene: TRBV4-2; d_gene: NA; abundance: few; j_gene: TRBJ1-1; CDR3nt: TGTGCCAGCAGCCAAGATCCGGGGGTGGGGAACACTGAAGCTTTCTTT; CDR3aa: CASSQDPGVGNTEAFF
v_gene: TRBV6-6; d_gene: NA; abundance: NA; j_gene: TRBJ2-7; CDR3nt: TGTGCCAGCAGTTACCTTTCTGGGGGCGACGAGCAGTACTTC; CDR3aa: CASSYLSGGDEQYF
v_gene: TRBV25-1; d_gene: TRBD2; abundance: NA; j_gene: TRBJ2-1; CDR3nt: TGTGCCAGCACCGGCGAGGCTAGCGGGTACAATGAGCAGTTCTTC; CDR3aa: CASTGEASGYNEQFF
v_gene: TRBV5-1; d_gene: TRBD1; abundance: NA; j_gene: TRBJ1-2; CDR3nt: TGCGCCAGCAGCTTGGGCCTCCTCGAACAGGGGTTTTATGGCTACACCTTC; CDR3aa: CASSLGLLEQGFYGYTF
v_gene: TRBV5-8; d_gene: NA; abundance: NA; j_gene: TRBJ2-2; CDR3nt: TGTGCCAGCAGCTTCGATCGAGGGAACACCGGGGAGCTGTTTTTT; CDR3aa: CASSFDRGNTGELFF
v_gene: TRBV27; d_gene: NA; abundance: NA; j_gene: TRBJ1-3; CDR3nt: TGTGCCAGCAGTAAGAACACAGGTGGAAACACCATATATTTT; CDR3aa: CASSKNTGGNTIYF
v_gene: TRBV29-1; d_gene: NA; abundance: NA; j_gene: TRBJ1-1; CDR3nt: TGCAGCGTCAGCACCAAGGGGCGCGGGAACACTGAAGCTTTCTTT; CDR3aa: CSVSTKGRGNTEAFF
v_gene: TRBV6-1; d_gene: NA; abundance: NA; j_gene: TRBJ2-2; CDR3nt: TGTGCTAGCAGACGGGACTGGAACACCGGGGAGCTGTTTTTT; CDR3aa: CASRRDWNTGELFF
v_gene: TRBV5-1; d_gene: TRBD1; abundance: NA; j_gene: TRBJ2-7; CDR3nt: TGCGCCAGCAGCCAGTCGACAGGGGCCTTGTACGAGCAGTACTTC; CDR3aa: CASSQSTGALYEQYF
v_gene: TRBV12-5; d_gene: NA; abundance: NA; j_gene: TRBJ1-4; CDR3nt: TGTGCTAGTGGTTTGCCCCCGGGGAGGCTTGCAAAACCGTTTTTT; CDR3aa: CASGLPPGRLAKPFF
v_gene: TRBV29-1; d_gene: NA; abundance: NA; j_gene: TRBJ2-1; CDR3nt: TGCAGCGGACTCTTGGGGGCCAATGAGCAGTTCTTC; CDR3aa: CSGLLGANEQFF
v_gene: TRBV19; d_gene: NA; abundance: NA; j_gene: TRBJ1-6; CDR3nt: TGTGCCAGTAGTATGGGGGGGTTCCATAATTCACCCCTCCACTTT; CDR3aa: CASSMGGFHNSPLHF
v_gene: TRBV5-1; d_gene: TRBD2; abundance: NA; j_gene: TRBJ2-3; CDR3nt: TGCGCCAGCAGCTTAGGAGCGGGGGGGAGCACAGATACGCAGTATTTT; CDR3aa: CASSLGAGGSTDTQYF
v_gene: TRBV7-2; d_gene: NA; abundance: NA; j_gene: TRBJ2-1; CDR3nt: TGTGCCAGCAGCTCCCCCCCTCCCGCAGGGATGTTGAACAATGAGCAGTTCTTC; CDR3aa: CASSSPPPAGMLNNEQFF
v_gene: TRBV7-6; d_gene: NA; abundance: once; j_gene: TRBJ2-5; CDR3nt: TGTGCCAGCAGCCTAGCATGGGGAGGTCGGCAAGAGACCCAGTACTTC; CDR3aa: CASSLAWGGRQETQYF
v_gene: TRBV2; d_gene: TRBD1; abundance: NA; j_gene: TRBJ1-4; CDR3nt: TGTGCCAGCAGAACCCAACAGGGGACGGGTGAAAAACTGTTTTTT; CDR3aa: CASRTQQGTGEKLFF
v_gene: TRBV28; d_gene: NA; abundance: NA; j_gene: TRBJ1-5; CDR3nt: TGTGCCAGCACCGAGGACACATGGAATCAGCCCCAGCATTTT; CDR3aa: CASTEDTWNQPQHF
v_gene: TRBV5-8; d_gene: TRBD2; abundance: NA; j_gene: TRBJ2-1; CDR3nt: TGTGCCAGCAGCCCGGGACTAGCGGGGGCCCCCTGGTTGGATGAGCAGTTCTTC; CDR3aa: CASSPGLAGAPWLDEQFF
v_gene: TRBV18; d_gene: NA; abundance: NA; j_gene: TRBJ1-1; CDR3nt: TGTGCCAGCTCACCCTTGCGACAGGATGCTTTCTTT; CDR3aa: CASSPLRQDAFF
v_gene: TRBV7-9; d_gene: TRBD1; abundance: NA; j_gene: TRBJ1-3; CDR3nt: TGTGCCAGCAGCTTGGCAGGGGGTTCTGGAAACACCATATATTTT; CDR3aa: CASSLAGGSGNTIYF
v_gene: TRBV7-3; d_gene: TRBD1; abundance: NA; j_gene: TRBJ2-2; CDR3nt: TGTGCCAGCAGCGTAGACAGGGGGCAAGTCGGGGAGCTGTTTTTT; CDR3aa: CASSVDRGQVGELFF
v_gene: TRBV28; d_gene: NA; abundance: NA; j_gene: TRBJ2-3; CDR3nt: TGTGCCAGCAGTCCCCATGGCACAGATACGCAGTATTTT; CDR3aa: CASSPHGTDTQYF
v_gene: TRBV29-1; d_gene: TRBD1; abundance: NA; j_gene: TRBJ2-5; CDR3nt: TGCAGCGTGACAGGGGGCATAGAGACCCAGTACTTC; CDR3aa: CSVTGGIETQYF
v_gene: TRBV7-9; d_gene: NA; abundance: NA; j_gene: TRBJ1-1; CDR3nt: TGTGCCAGCAGGACCGGGACAACTGAAGCTTTCTTT; CDR3aa: CASRTGTTEAFF
v_gene: TRBV2; d_gene: NA; abundance: NA; j_gene: TRBJ1-2; CDR3nt: TGTGCCAGCAGTGACGGGGGGTTCCTATATGGCTACACCTTC; CDR3aa: CASSDGGFLYGYTF
v_gene: TRBV4-3; d_gene: NA; abundance: NA; j_gene: TRBJ1-2; CDR3nt: TGCGCCAGCAGCCAAGACTGGGTTGAGGGAGTTTCTAACTATGGCTACACCTTC; CDR3aa: CASSQDWVEGVSNYGYTF
v_gene: TRBV5-8; d_gene: NA; abundance: NA; j_gene: TRBJ1-1; CDR3nt: TGTGCCAGCAGCTTACGGCCGACTCTTGGGAACACTGAAGCTTTCTTT; CDR3aa: CASSLRPTLGNTEAFF
v_gene: TRBV6-5; d_gene: NA; abundance: NA; j_gene: TRBJ2-5; CDR3nt: TGTGCCAGCAGTTACGCAGGGTCAGGATGGGAGACCCAGTACTTC; CDR3aa: CASSYAGSGWETQYF
v_gene: TRBV19; d_gene: NA; abundance: NA; j_gene: TRBJ2-6; CDR3nt: TGTGCCAGTAGTGACACAGGTGGGGCCAACGTCCTGACTTTC; CDR3aa: CASSDTGGANVLTF